This T cell receptor beta chain is from a study of T cell responses to AZD1222 COVID-19 vaccine. General study findings and limits: CD4 TCRs covered the whole spike, strongest at regions 160-218 and 743-854. The donor group comprised mostly white British people and more females; the analysis possibly underestimated clonal diversity.

Data came from immunoSEQ multiplex PCR; TCRdb stores just in-frame clones and leaves some out. The data show roughly 180,000 clones, with less than 95% seen just once and about 0.6% held by the top ten. CDR1 and CDR2 from the germline V gene are SGHNT and YYREEE (reference sequence). Unmatched junction bases numbered 10, after V lost 2 bases and J lost 6 bases. The CDR3 runs 15 residues. Comment on this clone: The antigen is not known.

The specimen was peripheral blood, collected on day 0 of AZD1222 vaccination. This sequence joins TRBV5-4 and TRBJ1-2; 7 positions match TRBD1. This TCR was sampled from an adult in good health. The CDR3 bases are TGTGCCAGCAGCTTCCAGGACAGGCGACAGAATGGCTACACCTTC. It codes for CASSFQDRRQNGYTF.